The 30 T cell receptor beta chains below all came from one sample that was sequenced in a study of cytomegalovirus exposure and HLA in healthy donors (dated by TCRdb to about 2017). Libraries came from the immunoSEQ multiplex PCR assay. A mixture of 60 forward primers for TCR Vbeta segments and 13 reverse primers for TCR Jbeta segments was used in the multiplex PCR. The source is immuneACCESS, and TCRdb retained only in-frame sequences with V and J called. Part of the clones is not carried over; for the studies checked, unresolved V genes explain less than half of this, and the remainder is unexplained. This sample holds 60,000 to 100,000 clones; 60% to 85% were observed only once. Less than 2% of the sample rests with the top ten. Sequencing was carried out using PBMCs. The source of these receptors is a man aged 35-49 years in good health and CMV-seronegative.

In DNA, the CDR3 is TGTGCCAGCTCGGGTAGCAGGGATCAGCCCCAGCATTTT. Its translation is CASSGSRDQPQHF. The rearrangement links TRBV18 to TRBJ1-5, with a possible D match to TRBD1 (5 bases). The CDR3 extends over 13 amino acids. Per the germline V gene, CDR1 is KGHSH and CDR2 is LQKENI. V was shortened by 6 bases and J by 5 bases, with 11 bases between the two germline ends.

The J gene is TRBJ2-2, the V gene TRBV19; 9 positions match TRBD2. CDR1 and CDR2 (germline): LNHDA, SQIVND (reference sequence). There are 15 residues in the CDR3. V lost 4 bases and J lost 7; bases outside the gene matches: 7. CDR3 bases: TGTGCCAGTAGTAGTGCGGGAGGGCCGGTCGGGGAGCTGTTTTTT. This codes for CASSSAGGPVGELFF.

The chain is built from TRBV7-6 and TRBJ2-3; 11 bases agree with TRBD2. Germline V lookup: CDR1 SGHVS, CDR2 FNYEAQ. The CDR3 runs 15 residues. J gave up 7 bases and V 4 bases, and 7 bases lay outside the gene matches. CDR3 loop: CASSYTSGSRNTQYF. The DNA of the CDR3 is TGTGCCAGCAGCTATACTAGCGGGAGTCGAAATACGCAGTATTTT.

V is TRBV2 and J is TRBJ2-7, with 7 nucleotides matching TRBD1. V lost 7 bases to trimming and J lost 2 bases; unmatched junction nucleotides: 20. CDR1 and CDR2 (germline): SNHLY, FYNNEI. The CDR3 is 18 amino acids. The CDR3 spells CASTLSITPGQITYEQYF. In nucleotides, the CDR3 is TGTGCCAGCACCCTATCAATCACCCCGGGACAGATTACCTACGAGCAGTACTTC.

The chain links TRBV2 to TRBJ2-2, with 8 bases matching TRBD1. Germline V lookup: CDR1 SNHLY, CDR2 FYNNEI. There are 13 residues in the CDR3. V was clipped by 8 bases and J by 5 bases; unmatched bases: 4. Here the CDR3 reads CASRYRGTGELFF. Written as DNA, the CDR3 is TGTGCCAGCCGGTACAGGGGGACCGGGGAGCTGTTTTTT.

The gene calls are TRBV23-1 and TRBJ2-1; TRBD2 is a possible D gene (6 bases). TRBV23-1 is an open reading frame whose function is uncertain. V gave up 3 bases and J gave up 13 bases, with 19 bases separating them. The CDR3 covers 14 residues. The CDR3 DNA sequence: TGCGCCAGCAGTCATGCCCGGCGGGATGTCGCCCAGTTCTTC. Protein: CASSHARRDVAQFF.

The J gene is TRBJ2-1, the V gene TRBV9; D is perhaps TRBD1 (6 bases). The CDR3 totals 15 residues. The germline gives CDR1 SGDLS, CDR2 YYNGEE. Trimming left V 0 bases short and J 2 bases short, with 9 bases between. The CDR3 DNA reads as TGTGCCAGCAGCGTAGCAGGGGCTGCCTACAATGAGCAGTTCTTC. Translating it yields CASSVAGAAYNEQFF.

This chain links TRBV7-8 with TRBJ2-7; 7 positions agree with TRBD1. Germline assignment: CDR1 SGHVS and CDR2 FQNEAQ. V shed 1 base, J shed 0 bases, and the junction held 6 bases outside the gene matches. The CDR3 contains 16 residues. The CDR3 DNA reads as TGTGCCAGCAGCTTAGGGGGGACAGCAATCTCCTACGAGCAGTACTTC. It translates to CASSLGGTAISYEQYF.

The J gene is TRBJ2-1, the V gene TRBV6-4; 8 positions agree with TRBD2. The CDR3 runs 15 residues. Germline CDR1 and CDR2: MRHNA and SNTAGT. J was trimmed by 9 bases and V by 1 base; bases with no gene match: 8. The CDR3 bases are TGTGCCAGCAGTGACTGGGGAGCGGGAGCGGGTGAGCAGTTCTTC. It specifies CASSDWGAGAGEQFF.

The genes are TRBV19 and TRBJ2-1; 8 bases map to TRBD2. Looked up from germline, CDR1 is LNHDA and CDR2 is SQIVND (reference sequence). The CDR3 loop spans 22 amino acids. Germline trimming cut 3 bases from V and 8 bases from J; bases unmatched to any gene: 30. The CDR3 protein is CASSMSGETSASFRTPNDEQFF. In nucleotides, the CDR3 is TGTGCCAGTAGTATGTCGGGAGAGACTAGCGCGTCGTTCCGGACACCGAACGATGAGCAGTTCTTC.

V and J are TRBV30 and TRBJ1-2; no definite D call. Germline V lookup: CDR1 GTSNPN, CDR2 SVGIG (reference sequence). CDR3 length equals 12 residues. V lost 0 bases, J lost 7 bases, and 9 bases lay in between. The CDR3 loop reads CAWSVHTGGYTF. The CDR3 region has the DNA TGTGCCTGGAGTGTACACACGGGTGGCTACACCTTC.

This clone has more than one count but fewer than ten. This chain links TRBV19 with TRBJ2-7; 8 nucleotides agree with TRBD2. CDR3 length equals 15 residues. The junction had 12 bases not matched to a gene; V was cut back by 5 bases and J by 6 bases. Germline CDR1 LNHDA, CDR2 SQIVND (reference sequence). DNA of the CDR3: TGTGCCAGTAGTGTCGCACGGGCGGGAGGCTCCGAGCAGTACTTC. It is translated as CASSVARAGGSEQYF.

V usage is TRBV29-1 and J usage is TRBJ1-1, with TRBD1 identical over 7 bases. The J segment lost 1 base and the V segment lost 6 bases, leaving 2 bases of the junction unmatched. Germline V gives CDR1 SQVTM, CDR2 ANQGSEA. The CDR3 is 12 amino acids. The DNA for the CDR3 is TGCAGCGTACGACAGGGGAACACTGAAGCTTTCTTT. It is translated as CSVRQGNTEAFF.

V gene TRBV7-9 combines with J gene TRBJ2-7; D is perhaps TRBD1 (7 bases). The CDR3 is made up of 14 amino acids. The germline V gene has CDR1 SEHNR and CDR2 FQNEAQ (reference sequence). Trimming cost V 5 bases and J 7 bases, with 18 bases left between them. CDR3 in DNA: TGTGCCAGCAGCCTCGGGACAGCGGGTTTGGAGCAGTACTTC. This codes for CASSLGTAGLEQYF.

The V gene is TRBV10-3, the J gene TRBJ2-1, with 9 bases aligning to TRBD2. The CDR3 loop spans 14 amino acids. Germline CDR1 is ENHRY and CDR2 is SYGVKD. The junction had 5 bases not matched to a gene; V was cut back by 6 bases and J by 5 bases. The CDR3 loop is CAISRLAEDNEQFF. The CDR3 coding sequence is TGTGCCATCAGCAGACTAGCGGAGGACAATGAGCAGTTCTTC.

The V call is TRBV28, the J call TRBJ2-2; the D gene is possibly TRBD2 (5 bases). This CDR3 comprises 16 residues. Germline loops: CDR1 MDHEN, CDR2 SYDVKM. V lost 5 bases and J lost 1, with 14 bases in between. CDR3 protein: CASSRYRDRNTGELFF. Here the CDR3 DNA reads TGTGCCAGCAGTAGATACCGGGATCGGAACACCGGGGAGCTGTTTTTT.

The chain recombines TRBV2 with TRBJ1-2; 9 nucleotides align to TRBD1. Trimming removed 5 bases from V and 7 bases from J; junction bases left unmatched: 8. This CDR3 is 14 amino acids long. CDR1 is SNHLY, CDR2 FYNNEI, per germline. The chain's CDR3 is CASSPDRGKGGYTF. The DNA for the CDR3 is TGTGCCAGCAGTCCCGACAGGGGGAAGGGTGGCTACACCTTC. The full variable domain, completed using reference TRBV2 and TRBJ1-2, is EPEVTQTPSHQVTQMGQEVILRCVPISNHLYFYWYRQILGQKVEFLVSFYNNEISEKSEIFDDQFSVERPDGSNFTLKIRSTKLEDSAMYFCASSPDRGKGGYTFGSGTRLTVV.

This clone appeared once. The CDR3 sequence: CASSDSANYGYTF. The CDR3 DNA reads TGTGCCAGCAGCGACTCAGCTAACTATGGCTACACCTTC. J is TRBJ1-2 and V is TRBV25-1; D is unresolved. Per germline, CDR1 MGHDK and CDR2 SYGVNS. The CDR3 runs 13 residues. The germline V and J ends were trimmed by 6 bases and 0 bases, with 8 bases remaining between them.

This chain uses TRBV19 with TRBJ2-5; 7 nucleotides match TRBD2. Germline V gene data show CDR1 as LNHDA and CDR2 as SQIVND (reference sequence). This CDR3 has 14 amino acids. The V gene end was trimmed by 6 bases and the J gene end by 2 bases; junction bases not matched to a gene: 6. CDR3 protein: CASRTAGGQETQYF. In DNA form, the CDR3 reads TGTGCCAGTAGAACCGCCGGGGGGCAAGAGACCCAGTACTTC.

The chain carries TRBV19 and TRBJ1-5; 10 positions match TRBD1. CDR3 length equals 15 residues. The J segment lost 3 bases and the V segment lost 9 bases, leaving 8 bases of the junction unmatched. Germline assignment: CDR1 LNHDA and CDR2 SQIVND (reference sequence). The CDR3 loop is CASRTGGVDNQPQHF. The CDR3 DNA is TGTGCCAGCCGGACAGGGGGTGTTGACAATCAGCCCCAGCATTTT.

V and J are TRBV13 and TRBJ2-2; 12 nucleotides match TRBD2. With V trimmed by 5 bases and J by 6 bases, 7 bases remained unmatched. The germline gives CDR1 PRHDT, CDR2 FYEKMQ (reference sequence). The CDR3 spans 16 residues. The CDR3 reads CASSPLTSGSAGELFF. Here the CDR3 DNA reads TGTGCCAGCAGCCCCTTGACTAGCGGGAGCGCCGGGGAGCTGTTTTTT.

The rearrangement joins TRBV6-1 to TRBJ2-5, with a possible D match to TRBD1 (6 bases). Trimming left V 6 bases short and J 2 bases short, with 7 bases between. The CDR3 is 12 amino acids. Germline loops: CDR1 MNHNS, CDR2 SASEGT. The CDR3 region is CASRQGQETQYF. CDR3 nucleotides: TGTGCCAGCAGACAGGGACAAGAGACCCAGTACTTC.

The sample holds a few counts of this clone. The chain recombines TRBV29-1 with TRBJ2-7, with 8 bases matching TRBD2. Germline CDR1 and CDR2: SQVTM and ANQGSEA. The CDR3 consists of 13 residues. Here the CDR3 reads CSFSGGPGYEQYF. The CDR3 DNA reads TGCAGTTTCTCGGGAGGGCCAGGTTACGAGCAGTACTTC.

This clone was picked up a small number of times. This chain links TRBV7-9 with TRBJ1-1; 7 bases align to TRBD1. CDR3 length: 14 residues. Germline V gene lookup returns CDR1 SEHNR and CDR2 FQNEAQ (reference sequence). With V trimmed by 6 bases and J by 0 bases, 4 bases remained unmatched. DNA for the CDR3: TGTGCCAGCAGTAAGACAGGGATGAACACTGAAGCTTTCTTT. Its protein product is CASSKTGMNTEAFF.

This clone was counted only a few times. This rearrangement joins TRBV6-1 to TRBJ1-5; 7 nucleotides align to TRBD1. The CDR3 is 15 residues long. Germline loops: CDR1 MNHNS, CDR2 SASEGT. V lost 5 bases to trimming and J lost 9 bases; unmatched junction nucleotides: 13. The CDR3 here is CASSSSGGSGVPQHF. The CDR3, as DNA: TGTGCCAGCAGTTCTTCAGGGGGGTCTGGGGTGCCCCAGCATTTT.

The table lists this clone with a count of one. The rearrangement joins TRBV4-1 to TRBJ1-3, with D tentatively TRBD1 (5 bases). From germline, CDR1 is MGHRA and CDR2 YSYEKL. The CDR3 covers 15 residues. V gave up 3 bases and J gave up 5 bases, with 14 bases separating them. CDR3 region: CASSHGSGERNTIYF. The CDR3 DNA sequence: TGCGCCAGCAGCCATGGTTCGGGGGAAAGAAACACCATATATTTT.

As for this clone: The junction differs from germline at one of its ends, possibly a read error. The V and J genes are TRBV4-1 and TRBJ2-3; tentative D call: TRBD1 (6 bases). CDR1 and CDR2 (germline): MGHRA, YSYEKL. This CDR3 has 14 amino acids. CDR3 DNA: TGCGGCAGCGGCTGGACAGAATACACAGATACGCAGTATTTT. This codes for CGSGWTEYTDTQYF.

This CDR3 is CASSLTSGRQNIQYF. CDR3 nucleotide sequence: TGTGCCAGCAGCCTGACTAGCGGGAGGCAAAACATTCAGTACTTC. This chain connects TRBV7-9 to TRBJ2-4; TRBD2 aligns across 13 bases. The germline V gene has CDR1 SEHNR and CDR2 FQNEAQ (reference sequence). The CDR3 has 15 amino acids. With V trimmed by 5 bases and J by 5 bases, 3 bases remained unmatched.

Points on this clone: Germline and junction disagree at one end, which may indicate a read error. The chain is built from TRBV7-7 and TRBJ2-1; TRBD1 matches at 7 bases. Germline-derived CDR1 and CDR2 are SSHAT and FNYEAQ (reference sequence). The CDR3 has 14 amino acids. This chain's CDR3 is CASTPLGQYNEQFF. CDR3 in DNA: TGTGCTAGCACCCCCCTGGGACAGTACAATGAGCAGTTCTTC.

The chain links TRBV7-2 to TRBJ2-2, with D maybe TRBD1 (5 bases). This CDR3 comprises 15 residues. Germline CDR1 and CDR2: SGHTA and FQGNSA. Trimming cost V 5 bases and J 4 bases, with 14 bases left between them. CDR3 bases: TGTGCCAGCAGCCGACAGCGAGTAGTCACCGGGGAGCTGTTTTTT. This translates into CASSRQRVVTGELFF.